The text below deals with one T cell receptor beta chain. Original analysis: Amplification of reference gene primers provided the estimated nucleated cell counts. Assay used: immunoSEQ multiplex PCR; TCRdb lists only in-frame clones, some missing. V, J and clone size reflect that table, while D and trimming were determined from the DNA. Here the sample spans over 200,000 clones, about 87% being singletons. The data belong to a study of blood T cell repertoires in COVID-19. At the level of the study: COVID-19 samples collected from the United States, Italy and Spain covered acute and convalescent phases. PBMCs, B-cell-depleted T cells, or T cells provided the cDNA or gDNA that made up the material.

Germline CDR1 reads SGHNT; CDR2 reads YYREEE (reference sequence). Trimming at V came to 4 bases and at J to 5 bases, leaving 4 bases not matched to a gene. This CDR3 contains 13 residues. This chain connects TRBV5-4 to TRBJ1-2, with 8 bases fitting TRBD1. The sequenced sample consisted of peripheral blood. This receptor was identified in a man in his sixties who had recovered from COVID-19. CDR3 sequence: CASSRDRRYGYTF. The CDR3 nucleotides read TGTGCCAGCAGCCGGGACAGGAGGTATGGCTACACCTTC.